The 25 T cell receptor beta chains presented below share a single source sample, sequenced in a study of cytomegalovirus exposure and HLA in healthy donors. Researchers ran the PCR with 60 Vbeta and 13 Jbeta primers. Assay used: immunoSEQ multiplex PCR; TCRdb lists only in-frame clones, some missing. The sample holds more than 70,000 clones, around four fifths seen once. Sequenced input: PBMCs. These receptors were collected from a boy between 10 and 17 years old in good health and CMV-seronegative.

This rearrangement joins TRBV5-1 to TRBJ2-2; 9 bases are shared with TRBD1. This CDR3 comprises 15 residues. Unmatched junction bases numbered 2, after V lost 4 bases and J lost 1 base. The germline gives CDR1 SGHRS, CDR2 YFSETQ. The CDR3 DNA reads as TGCGCCAGCAGCCAGGACAGGGGGAACACCGGGGAGCTGTTTTTT. As protein: CASSQDRGNTGELFF.

This clone was seen only a few times. The V gene is TRBV6-5, the J gene TRBJ1-1; possible D gene TRBD1, 5 bases. Trimming stripped 2 bases from V and 1 base from J, with 8 bases between. The germline V gene has CDR1 MNHEY and CDR2 SVGAGI. The CDR3 has 14 residues. For the CDR3, the DNA is TGTGCCAGCAGTTACGGTAGGGGGAACACTGAAGCTTTCTTT. Protein product: CASSYGRGNTEAFF.

J is TRBJ1-4 and V is TRBV9; no clear D gene. The germline CDR1 and CDR2 sequences are SGDLS and YYNGEE. This CDR3 spans 15 amino acids. Trimming removed 0 bases at V and 5 bases at J, with 11 bases between. In nucleotides, the CDR3 is TGTGCCAGCAGCGTAGATGTGACTACAAATGAAAAACTGTTTTTT. Translating gives CASSVDVTTNEKLFF.

As DNA, the CDR3 is TGTGCCACCAGCATCGACAGGGTTCAGCCCCAGCATTTT. Its protein is CATSIDRVQPQHF. This chain uses TRBV15 with TRBJ1-5; 7 bases align to TRBD1. CDR3 size: 13 residues. The germline V gene encodes CDR1 LNHNV and CDR2 YYDKDF (reference sequence). The trim removed 4 bases at V and 6 bases at J, leaving 3 bases unmatched.

V usage is TRBV5-6 and J usage is TRBJ2-7; maybe TRBD1 (5 bases). Between the trimmed V and J ends, which lost 0 bases and 3 bases, there was a span of 10 bases. This CDR3 region has 14 residues. Germline V gives CDR1 SGHDT, CDR2 YYEEEE. The CDR3 coding sequence is TGTGCCAGCAGCTTGGACCCGCAGGGCTACGAGCAGTACTTC. It encodes CASSLDPQGYEQYF.

In this sample, this clone turned up once. The chain has TRBV13 and TRBJ2-1; the match to TRBD1 covers 10 bases. The germline gives CDR1 PRHDT, CDR2 FYEKMQ (reference sequence). This CDR3 has 15 residues. J lost 4 bases, V lost 5 bases, and 5 bases had no gene match. The CDR3 spells CASSPGTGEYNEQFF. DNA of the CDR3: TGTGCCAGCAGCCCCGGGACAGGGGAGTACAATGAGCAGTTCTTC.

This clone appeared a few times. This chain joins TRBV2 and TRBJ2-2; TRBD2 agrees at 12 bases. The junction had 3 bases not matched to a gene; V was cut back by 2 bases and J by 5 bases. Germline CDR1 and CDR2: SNHLY and FYNNEI. The CDR3 is 16 residues long. DNA of the CDR3: TGTGCCAGCAGTGAAAGGCTAGCGGGAGGGACCGGGGAGCTGTTTTTT. It yields the protein CASSERLAGGTGELFF.

This sequence joins TRBV19 and TRBJ2-7; weak D call: TRBD1 (5 bases). Germline values: CDR1 LNHDA, CDR2 SQIVND (reference sequence). Trimming left V 5 bases short and J 1 base short, with 9 bases between. This CDR3 has 13 residues. CDR3 region: CASSLQDSYEQYF. The CDR3 DNA reads TGTGCCAGTAGTTTACAGGATTCCTACGAGCAGTACTTC.

This sequence joins TRBV25-1 and TRBJ1-5; D is unclear. The V gene lost 4 bases and the J gene lost 3 bases, with 10 bases spanning the gap. This CDR3 spans 14 amino acids. Germline-derived CDR1 and CDR2 are MGHDK and SYGVNS. CDR3 DNA: TGTGCCAGCAGTGGAAGAGGGCCCAATCAGCCCCAGCATTTT. It translates to CASSGRGPNQPQHF.

The genes are TRBV19 and TRBJ2-1; possible D gene TRBD2, 5 bases. This CDR3 is 13 amino acids long. V gave up 5 bases and J gave up 7 bases, with 12 bases separating them. Looked up from germline, CDR1 is LNHDA and CDR2 is SQIVND (reference sequence). The CDR3 sequence: CASSWTAQNEQFF. CDR3 bases: TGTGCCAGTAGTTGGACTGCCCAGAATGAGCAGTTCTTC.

The chain employs TRBV27 and TRBJ2-1; maybe TRBD1 (6 bases). The CDR3 is made up of 13 amino acids. In germline, CDR1 is MNHEY, CDR2 SMNVEV (reference sequence). V lost 7 bases and J 4 bases, leaving 11 bases between the germline ends. CDR3 coding DNA: TGTGCCAGCAACAGGGCCGGATACAATGAGCAGTTCTTC. This translates into CASNRAGYNEQFF.

The gene calls are TRBV7-6 and TRBJ2-7, with 7 bases identical to TRBD2. The CDR3 runs 14 residues. CDR1 is SGHVS, CDR2 FNYEAQ, per germline. Trimming removed 6 bases from V and 2 bases from J; junction bases left unmatched: 7. The CDR3 sequence is CASSLSGTTYEQYF. The CDR3 bases are TGTGCCAGCAGTTTATCCGGGACTACCTACGAGCAGTACTTC.

The V gene is TRBV6-1, the J gene TRBJ1-5; the D is unclear. This CDR3 has 15 amino acids. CDR1 MNHNS and CDR2 SASEGT come from the germline V gene. With 3 bases removed from V and 0 bases from J, the gap between germline ends came to 9 bases. The CDR3 sequence: CASSEGSYSNQPQHF. The CDR3 DNA reads as TGTGCCAGCAGTGAGGGCAGCTATAGCAATCAGCCCCAGCATTTT.

This chain links TRBV10-1 with TRBJ2-7; weak D call: TRBD1 (6 bases). This CDR3 comprises 12 residues. Germline CDR1 and CDR2: WNHNN and SYGVQD (reference sequence). Deletions cut 10 bases from V and 4 bases from J, with 14 bases between. The CDR3 sequence is CATRRQVYEQYF. The CDR3 coding sequence is TGCGCCACCCGAAGACAGGTTTACGAGCAGTACTTC.

This clone was detected a few times. The chain employs TRBV7-2 and TRBJ1-1, with TRBD1 matching 11 bases. J was trimmed by 4 bases and V by 2 bases; bases with no gene match: 6. This CDR3 region has 16 residues. Germline CDR1 is SGHTA and CDR2 is FQGNSA. CDR3 sequence: CASSLLAGTGGTEAFF. The CDR3 nucleotides read TGTGCCAGCAGCTTATTGGCCGGGACAGGGGGCACTGAAGCTTTCTTT. Together with reference TRBV7-2 and TRBJ1-1, the CDR3 gives the full variable domain: GAGVSQSPSNKVTEKGKDVELRCDPISGHTALYWYRQSLGQGLEFLIYFQGNSAPDKSGLPSDRFSAERTGGSVSTLTIQRTQQEDSAVYLCASSLLAGTGGTEAFFGQGTRLTVV.

V gene TRBV30 combines with J gene TRBJ2-5, with 7 bases aligning to TRBD2. Germline loops: CDR1 GTSNPN, CDR2 SVGIG (reference sequence). V gave up 2 bases and J gave up 1 base; unmatched junction bases: 7. The length of the CDR3 is 15 residues. The CDR3 loop is CAWSNTRGVQETQYF. DNA for the CDR3: TGTGCCTGGAGTAACACCCGGGGGGTCCAAGAGACCCAGTACTTC.

This sequence joins TRBV19 and TRBJ1-1; 7 bases line up with TRBD1. V shed 5 bases, J shed 6 bases, and the junction held 6 bases outside the gene matches. The CDR3 covers 13 residues. CDR1 is LNHDA, CDR2 SQIVND, per germline (reference sequence). This chain's CDR3 is CASSDDRAPEAFF. The CDR3 bases are TGTGCCAGTAGTGATGACAGGGCCCCTGAAGCTTTCTTT.

This chain connects TRBV28 to TRBJ1-2, with D possibly matching TRBD1 (6 bases). Germline V gene lookup returns CDR1 MDHEN and CDR2 SYDVKM. The V end was cut by 4 bases, the J end by 5 bases, with 8 bases between. The length of the CDR3 is 12 residues. Here the CDR3 DNA reads TGTGCCAGCAGTTCTCAGGGGTATGGCTACACCTTC. Its translation is CASSSQGYGYTF.

The V call is TRBV30, the J call TRBJ1-2; TRBD1 might be the D (6 bases). The CDR3 length is 10 residues. Germline-derived CDR1 and CDR2 are GTSNPN and SVGIG (reference sequence). V was shortened by 8 bases and J by 6 bases, with 10 bases between the two germline ends. For the CDR3, the DNA is TGTGCCGGCAAGGGGGATGGCTACACCTTC. This codes for CAGKGDGYTF.

The V call is TRBV4-1, the J call TRBJ2-2, with 10 bases that match TRBD2. J lost 2 bases, V lost 3 bases, and 6 bases had no gene match. The CDR3 has 17 residues. From germline, CDR1 is MGHRA and CDR2 YSYEKL. The chain's CDR3 is CASSQLAGEYNTGELFF. CDR3 DNA: TGCGCCAGCAGCCAGCTAGCGGGAGAGTACAACACCGGGGAGCTGTTTTTT.

The chain employs TRBV5-1 and TRBJ2-3; a weak D match, TRBD2 (7 bases). The CDR3 totals 12 residues. Germline lookup yields CDR1 SGHRS and CDR2 YFSETQ. Trimming took 4 bases from V and 14 from J, leaving 17 bases between them. The CDR3 sequence: CASSLTGGPSYF. CDR3 coding DNA: TGCGCCAGCAGCCTAACCGGGGGGCCGTCGTATTTT.

The chain combines TRBV30 with TRBJ2-1; TRBD2 aligns across 11 bases. This CDR3 spans 18 amino acids. J was trimmed by 4 bases and V by 0 bases; bases with no gene match: 11. Looked up from germline, CDR1 is GTSNPN and CDR2 is SVGIG (reference sequence). The CDR3 region is CAWSVLRQTSGTYNEQFF. The CDR3 nucleotides read TGTGCCTGGAGTGTACTTCGCCAGACTAGCGGGACTTACAATGAGCAGTTCTTC.

CDR3: CAWMGRGSGANVLTF. For the CDR3, the DNA is TGTGCCTGGATGGGGCGAGGATCTGGGGCCAACGTCCTGACTTTC. The chain couples TRBV30 to TRBJ2-6; D might be TRBD1 (5 bases). V lost 4 bases to trimming and J lost 1 base, with 11 bases between them. CDR1 GTSNPN and CDR2 SVGIG come from the germline V gene (reference sequence). The CDR3 consists of 15 residues.

The chain recombines TRBV5-1 with TRBJ2-1, with 12 nucleotides matching TRBD2. From germline, CDR1 is SGHRS and CDR2 YFSETQ. This CDR3 region has 16 residues. V lost 0 bases, J lost 8 bases, and 6 bases stayed unmatched. The CDR3 loop is CASSLVLAGGRHEQFF. CDR3 bases: TGCGCCAGCAGCTTGGTTCTAGCGGGGGGGCGGCATGAGCAGTTCTTC.

The sample holds a few counts of this clone. The chain couples TRBV5-1 to TRBJ2-3, with 11 bases fitting TRBD2. The trim removed 5 bases at V and 4 bases at J, leaving 6 bases unmatched. CDR1 and CDR2 from the germline V gene are SGHRS and YFSETQ. The CDR3 has 15 residues. The CDR3 loop is CASRLGLAASDTQYF. The CDR3 coding sequence is TGCGCCAGCAGACTGGGACTAGCGGCCTCAGATACGCAGTATTTT.